This TCR beta chain was identified during a study of blood T cells in healthy people across ages. Using a J-beta primer mix together with a sample-barcoded 5' primer, a second PCR was run for roughly 6 to 12 cycles. TCRdb recomputed calls from the 5' RACE reads with MiXCR, one row per CDR3 protein. Of around 1.7 million distinct CDR3 sequences detected, roughly 30% appear once; the ten largest clones hold 6.5% to 8.5%. What was sequenced was blood. The origin of this receptor is a woman in her twenties or thirties in good health.

The CDR3 DNA sequence: TGTGCCTGGAGTGTACGTGCAGATGAAAAACTGTTTTTT. Translating gives CAWSVRADEKLFF. The rearrangement uses TRBV30 and TRBJ1-4; D is undetermined. Per germline, CDR1 GTSNPN and CDR2 SVGIG (reference sequence). This CDR3 is 13 amino acids long. V was pared by 0 bases and J by 6 bases, with 8 bases between. Together with reference TRBV30 and TRBJ1-4, the CDR3 gives the full variable domain: SQTIHQWPATLVQPVGSPLSLECTVEGTSNPNLYWYRQAAGRGLQLLFYSVGIGQISSEVPQNLSASRPQDRQFILSSKKLLLSDSGFYLCAWSVRADEKLFFGSGTQLSVL.